The present T cell receptor beta chain was sequenced within a study of CD8 T cells in Susac syndrome. The study's findings and limits: The authors acknowledged that the study's TCR sequencing and HLA analysis involved relatively few individuals.

As for this clonotype: Its cognate antigen is unknown. A junction boundary mismatches the germline segment, possibly from a read error.

CDR1 is SEHNR, CDR2 FQNEAQ, per germline (reference sequence). The CDR3 spans 13 residues. The RNA, about 0.5 to 1 ug, was put through reverse transcription using random hexamers. Amplification of TCR beta CDR3 across 54 Vbeta and 13 Jbeta was performed with immunoSEQ multiplex PCR. Each CDR3 protein is one row after TCRdb ran MiXCR on the immunoSEQ multiplex PCR reads. The data contain about 280,000 distinct CDR3 sequences, about 85% of them singletons. FACS was used to enrich TEMRA cells, whereas the CD8+ and CD4+ T cells were obtained by negative isolation. The chain carries TRBV7-9 and TRBJ2-1, with 14 bases aligning to TRBD2. The TCR originated in a human donor with multiple sclerosis. Sequences were obtained from CD8+ T cells from PBMCs. The CDR3 DNA is TGTGCCAGCAGCTTGGGACTAGCGGGAGAAGGAAGCTTC. Amino acid sequence: CASSLGLAGEGSF.